What follows is one T cell receptor (beta chain) and its context. Trimming shortened V by 6 bases and J by 3 bases, and 20 bases separated the two germline ends. The germline V gene has CDR1 LNHDA and CDR2 SQIVND (reference sequence). The length of the CDR3 is 16 residues. TCRdb's copy holds only in-frame clones and misses some; the assay was immunoSEQ multiplex PCR. Of roughly 53,000 clones listed, over 85% are singletons. This record belongs to a study of OX40 agonist ivuxolimab in advanced cancers. Study-wide context: Participants averaged approximately 65 years of age (range roughly 23 to 79) and were around 80% male.

The clonotype was recovered from an adult with an advanced solid tumor such as melanoma, head and neck, liver or kidney cancer. The chain recombines TRBV19 with TRBJ1-1; D possibly corresponds to TRBD1 (5 bases). Sample: CD4+ or CD8+ T cells sorted from blood, taken in a trial of the OX40 agonist ivuxolimab. The CDR3 loop reads CASRHSGLREDTEAFF. The CDR3 nucleotides read TGTGCCAGTAGACACTCGGGACTGAGAGAGGACACTGAAGCTTTCTTT.